This T cell receptor beta chain was recorded in a study of CD8 T cells in ankylosing spondylitis. Notes on the study in general: CD8+ disease-linked clones were present at relatively low frequencies in blood. A motif in TCR beta, a set of about eight highly homologous variants, appeared characteristic of ankylosing spondylitis blood. Reportedly, significant enrichment of disease-linked clones occurred in matched ankylosing spondylitis synovial fluid.

Quantitative 5'-RACE was performed with molecular barcodes, and it yielded the TCR beta libraries. TCRdb fed the 5' RACE reads into MiXCR, producing one record per CDR3 protein. The table has 130,000 or so distinct CDR3 sequences, more than 6.5% seen once. This clonotype was seen at least ten times. Its target is unknown. Source material: blood, either unsorted or a sorted T cell fraction (not recorded which). This receptor was identified in a male donor with ankylosing spondylitis or in good health (not recorded which).

As DNA, the CDR3 is TGCGCCAGCAGCGGAAGACAGGGAGACTATGGCTACACCTTC. Translated, it gives CASSGRQGDYGYTF. The chain uses TRBV5-1 and TRBJ1-2, with 7 bases fitting TRBD1. With 4 bases clipped from V and 3 bases from J, the junction kept 6 bases outside the gene matches. The germline V gene has CDR1 SGHRS and CDR2 YFSETQ. The CDR3 is 14 amino acids.